The rows below give T cell receptor beta chains drawn from one sample of a study of blood T cell repertoires in COVID-19. TCRdb's table, derived via immunoSEQ multiplex PCR, lists solely in-frame clones and lacks some. This sample carries roughly 26,000 clones, 90% to 95% of them seen once, and the ten largest clones take around 2.1%. The sample consisted of peripheral blood. These receptors came from a human donor in a cohort sampled during active COVID-19. Each CDR3 is given with its conserved first and last residue. D genes are given only for firm matches. Size is stated for part of the rows, as once, few or many counts, or as a class when the clone is expanded.

size,D,V,J,DNA,CDR3
.,.,TRBV9,TRBJ2-1,TGTGCCAGCACCCGGGACTCCCATGAGCAGTTCTTC,CASTRDSHEQFF
.,.,TRBV11-3,TRBJ2-5,TGTGCCAGCAGCTCCGGCAGGGGCCATAAAAAAGAGACCCAGTACTTC,CASSSGRGHKKETQYF
.,.,TRBV3-1/TRBV3-2,TRBJ1-5,TGTGCCAGCAGCCAAGGGCTGGTGGGCAATCAGCCCCAGCATTTT,CASSQGLVGNQPQHF
.,.,TRBV18,TRBJ1-1,TGTGCCAGCTCTCCAGGTTACAGGGCCCAGAACACTGAAGCTTTCTTT,CASSPGYRAQNTEAFF
.,TRBD1,TRBV5-1,TRBJ2-6,TGCGCCAGCAGCCCCCAGGGGGCTGGGGCCAACGTCCTGACTTTC,CASSPQGAGANVLTF
.,.,TRBV30,TRBJ1-3,TGTGCCCGAAATCAGGGCAGCTCTGGAAACACCATATATTTT,CARNQGSSGNTIYF
.,TRBD1,TRBV5-5,TRBJ2-3,TGTGCCAGCAGCCCCCGTACAGGGGGAGGCGGAGATACGCAGTATTTT,CASSPRTGGGGDTQYF
once,TRBD2,TRBV4-2,TRBJ2-1,TGTGCCAGCAATGGGGGGGGGAGCTCCTACAATGAGCAGTTCTTC,CASNGGGSSYNEQFF
.,TRBD1,TRBV30,TRBJ1-2,TGTGCCTGGAGTAGAGGACAGGTCTATGGCTACACCTTC,CAWSRGQVYGYTF
.,TRBD2,TRBV4-2,TRBJ2-1,TGTGCCAGCAGCCAACCGGGACTAGCCTACAATGAGCAGTTCTTC,CASSQPGLAYNEQFF
.,.,TRBV4-1,TRBJ1-2,TGCGCCAGCAGCCAAGGGCGGGGCGGCTATGGCTACACCTTC,CASSQGRGGYGYTF
.,TRBD1,TRBV9,TRBJ1-1,TGTGCCAGCAGCGGACGGGACAGGGAGAACACTGAAGCTTTCTTT,CASSGRDRENTEAFF
.,.,TRBV7-9,TRBJ2-1,TGTGCCAGCAGCCCCGGGAGTCAAGGTGAGCAGTTCTTC,CASSPGSQGEQFF
.,.,TRBV5-5,TRBJ1-5,TGTGCCAGCAGCGCTGACAGCAGCAATCAGCCCCAGCATTTT,CASSADSSNQPQHF
.,.,TRBV5-1,TRBJ2-1,TGCGCCAGCAGCCTACCACGAGGGGGAACTAGCGAAAATGAGCAGTTCTTC,CASSLPRGGTSENEQFF
.,.,TRBV28,TRBJ2-2,TGTGCCAGCAGTTTAACCCGTCCGGGACGGGGGGCCACCGGGGAGCTGTTTTTT,CASSLTRPGRGATGELFF
.,.,TRBV5-4,TRBJ2-7,TGTGCCAGCAGCTTGGGCAGCTCCTACGAGCAGTACTTC,CASSLGSSYEQYF
.,.,TRBV11-3,TRBJ1-1,TGTGCCAGCAGCTTCAGGGGTAACACTGAAGCTTTCTTT,CASSFRGNTEAFF
.,TRBD1,TRBV5-1,TRBJ2-5,TGCGCCAGCAGCTCCGGGACAGGGGGCGAAGGTAAACAGTACTTC,CASSSGTGGEGKQYF
.,.,TRBV24-1,TRBJ1-2,TGTGCCACCAGTGGGGAGGGCTCCTACTATGGCTACACCTTC,CATSGEGSYYGYTF
.,.,TRBV21-1,TRBJ2-7,TGTGCCAGCAGCTCTAGAGGGAGACCCCACGAGCAGTACTTC,CASSSRGRPHEQYF
once,TRBD2,TRBV7-6,TRBJ2-6,TGTGCCAGCAGCTGGGGGGGCTCTGGGGCCAACGTCCTGACTTTC,CASSWGGSGANVLTF
.,TRBD2,TRBV5-4,TRBJ2-1,TGTGCCAGCAGCTTGAGTTCAGTAACTAGCGGGAGTGGGAATGAGCAGTTCTTC,CASSLSSVTSGSGNEQFF
once,.,TRBV5-1,TRBJ2-7,TGCGCCAGCAGCTTGAGAGGGAACGGGGAGCAGTACTTC,CASSLRGNGEQYF
.,.,TRBV18,TRBJ2-2,TGTGCCAGCTCACCTGACAGTTCCCACCGGAGTAATACCGGGGAGCTGTTTTTT,CASSPDSSHRSNTGELFF
.,TRBD1,TRBV5-1,TRBJ2-7,TGCGCCAGCAGCTTGGGGGACAGGGGGCAACACGAGCAGTACTTC,CASSLGDRGQHEQYF
.,.,TRBV28,TRBJ1-1,TGTGCCAGCGGCAGGGCAGTGAACACTGAAGCTTTCTTT,CASGRAVNTEAFF
few,TRBD1,TRBV11-3,TRBJ1-1,TGTGCCAGCAGCTTGGGATCGGACAGGGAGGCTTTCTTT,CASSLGSDREAFF
.,.,TRBV19,TRBJ1-1,TGTGCCAGTAGTATACAGGCGCAGGGAAGCACTGAAGCTTTCTTT,CASSIQAQGSTEAFF
.,TRBD1,TRBV23-1,TRBJ1-2,TGCGCCAGCAGTCACCCCCCGGGACAGGGGATCTATGGCTACACCTTC,CASSHPPGQGIYGYTF
.,.,TRBV11-3,TRBJ2-6,TGTGCCAGCACCCAATTTACACAAACCAGCTCTGGGGCCAACGTCCTGACTTTC,CASTQFTQTSSGANVLTF
.,.,TRBV2,TRBJ2-5,TGTGCCAGCACTAGTAGTACAGGGAGCGAGACCCAGTACTTC,CASTSSTGSETQYF
.,.,TRBV24-1,TRBJ2-7,TGTGCCACCAGTGATTTCCCAGGCTACGAGCAGTACTTC,CATSDFPGYEQYF
.,.,TRBV7-2,TRBJ1-4,TGTGCCAGCAGCTCCCGAGAGACTAAACTGTTTTTT,CASSSRETKLFF
.,TRBD1,TRBV30,TRBJ2-5,TGTGCCTGGATTAGGGGCATGGACAGGGGGTATGAGACCCAGTACTTC,CAWIRGMDRGYETQYF
.,TRBD2,TRBV6-5,TRBJ2-1,TGTGCCAGCAGTTACGGGGGGGTTAACAATGAGCAGTTCTTC,CASSYGGVNNEQFF
.,.,TRBV2,TRBJ1-1,TGTGCCAGCAGACTGACAGACATGAACACTGAAGCTTTCTTT,CASRLTDMNTEAFF